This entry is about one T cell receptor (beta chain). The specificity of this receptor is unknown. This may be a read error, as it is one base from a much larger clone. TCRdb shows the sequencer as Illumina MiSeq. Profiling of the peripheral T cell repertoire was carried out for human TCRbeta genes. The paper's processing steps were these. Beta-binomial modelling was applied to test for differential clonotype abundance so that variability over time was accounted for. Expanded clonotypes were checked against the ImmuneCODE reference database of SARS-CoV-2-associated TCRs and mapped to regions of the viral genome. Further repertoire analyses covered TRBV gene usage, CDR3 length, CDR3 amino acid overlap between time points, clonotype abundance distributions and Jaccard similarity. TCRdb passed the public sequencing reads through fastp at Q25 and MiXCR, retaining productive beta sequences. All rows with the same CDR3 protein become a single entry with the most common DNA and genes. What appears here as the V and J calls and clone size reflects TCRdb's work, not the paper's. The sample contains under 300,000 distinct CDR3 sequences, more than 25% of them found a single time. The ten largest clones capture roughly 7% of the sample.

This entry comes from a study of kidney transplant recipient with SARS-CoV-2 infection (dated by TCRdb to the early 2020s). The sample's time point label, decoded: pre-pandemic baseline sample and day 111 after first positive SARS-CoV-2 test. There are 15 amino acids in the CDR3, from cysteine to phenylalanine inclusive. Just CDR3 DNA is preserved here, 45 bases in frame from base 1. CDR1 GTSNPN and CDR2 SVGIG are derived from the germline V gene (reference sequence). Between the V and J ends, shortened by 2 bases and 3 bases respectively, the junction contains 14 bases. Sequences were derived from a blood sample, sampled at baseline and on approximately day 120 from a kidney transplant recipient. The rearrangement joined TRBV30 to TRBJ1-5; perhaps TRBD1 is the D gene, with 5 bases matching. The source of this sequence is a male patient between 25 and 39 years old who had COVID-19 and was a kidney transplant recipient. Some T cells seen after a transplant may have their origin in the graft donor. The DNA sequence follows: TGTGCCTGGAGTACGTCTGGGGCCCACAATCAGCCCCAGCATTTT. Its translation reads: CAWSTSGAHNQPQHF.